Presented here are 21 T cell receptor beta chains from one specimen sequenced in a study of CD8 T cells in Susac syndrome. With random hexamers, reverse transcription was performed on roughly 0.45 to 1 ug of RNA. TCRdb re-analysed the immunoSEQ multiplex PCR reads in MiXCR, keeping a single row per CDR3 protein. The sample includes around 200,000 distinct CDR3 sequences, about 94% of them seen just once. The sequenced sample consisted of CD4+ T cells from PBMCs. The receptors originated from a human donor with multiple sclerosis.

To note about this clonotype: The conserved phenylalanine or tryptophan normally closing the CDR3 is absent here, so this likely arose from a read error. This chain connects TRBV7-9 to TRBJ2-7; 8 bases line up with TRBD2. The CDR3 is made up of 13 amino acids. CDR1 is SEHNR, CDR2 FQNEAQ, per germline (reference sequence). With 0 bases clipped from V and 6 bases from J, the junction kept 1 base outside the gene matches. CDR3 DNA: TGTGCCAGCAGCTTAGCGGGGACTAGCGAGCAGTACTCC. This translates into CASSLAGTSEQYS.

This chain joins TRBV5-1 and TRBJ2-5; D is perhaps TRBD1 (5 bases). Trimming cost V 4 bases and J 5 bases, with 21 bases left between them. CDR3 length equals 16 residues. Germline V gene data show CDR1 as SGHRS and CDR2 as YFSETQ. The CDR3 loop is CASSPRTRENSETQYF. The CDR3 nucleotides are TGCGCCAGCAGCCCAAGGACACGAGAGAATTCGGAGACCCAGTACTTC.

J is TRBJ1-2 and V is TRBV27; TRBD1 might be the D (6 bases). The CDR3 is 15 residues long. Per the germline V gene, CDR1 is MNHEY and CDR2 is SMNVEV (reference sequence). Deletions cut 6 bases from V and 5 bases from J, with 19 bases between. CDR3 coding DNA: TGTGCCAGCAGCCCCACCAGGGGTTCAGGATATGGCTACACCTTC. Residues: CASSPTRGSGYGYTF.

The chain recombines TRBV5-6 with TRBJ2-6; unclear D gene. CDR1 is SGHDT and CDR2 is YYEEEE in the germline V gene. Trimming took 4 bases from V and 2 from J, leaving 16 bases between them. The CDR3 has 17 amino acids. CDR3 residues: CASSAIGPNTGANVLTF. CDR3 nucleotide sequence: TGTGCCAGCAGCGCTATCGGCCCCAACACTGGGGCCAACGTCCTGACTTTC.

There are a few counts of this clonotype. The J gene is TRBJ2-2, the V gene TRBV3-1, with D tentatively TRBD2 (5 bases). The CDR3 loop spans 13 amino acids. The V end was cut by 3 bases, the J end by 6 bases, with 8 bases between. Germline V gene sequence: CDR1 LGHDT, CDR2 YNNKEL (reference sequence). The CDR3, as DNA: TGTGCCAGCAGCCAGGACTTGGCCGGGGAGCTGTTTTTT. This sequence encodes CASSQDLAGELFF.

This clonotype has just a few counts. V usage is TRBV7-3 and J usage is TRBJ1-2; 10 nucleotides agree with TRBD1. This CDR3 region has 13 residues. CDR1 and CDR2 from the germline V gene are SGHTA and FQGTGA. The junction had 5 bases not matched to a gene; V was cut back by 5 bases and J by 8 bases. The CDR3 bases are TGTGCCAGCAGCCCAGGACAGGGGGAAGGCTACACCTTC. This gives the protein CASSPGQGEGYTF.

V usage is TRBV9 and J usage is TRBJ2-5; 8 bases fit TRBD1. The germline gives CDR1 SGDLS, CDR2 YYNGEE. The CDR3 is 15 residues long. J lost 5 bases, V lost 0 bases, and 6 bases had no gene match. This CDR3 reads CASSVATGGGETQYF. DNA for the CDR3: TGTGCCAGCAGCGTAGCAACAGGGGGTGGCGAGACCCAGTACTTC. Full variable domain (outside the CDR3, taken from reference TRBV9 and TRBJ2-5): DSGVTQTPKHLITATGQRVTLRCSPRSGDLSVYWYQQSLDQGLQFLIQYYNGEERAKGNILERFSAQQFPDLHSELNLSSLELGDSALYFCASSVATGGGETQYFGPGTRLLVL.

The rearrangement uses TRBV3-1 and TRBJ1-2; a weak D match, TRBD1 (5 bases). There are 13 residues in the CDR3. The V and J ends lost 3 bases and 6 bases respectively, with 11 bases between them. The germline gives CDR1 LGHDT, CDR2 YNNKEL (reference sequence). The CDR3, as DNA: TGTGCCAGCAGCCAGAGGGACGGGGATGGCTACACCTTC. Translating it yields CASSQRDGDGYTF.

The V call is TRBV6-2 or TRBV6-3, the J call TRBJ1-2, with a weak D call TRBD1 (5 bases). Germline loops: CDR1 MNHEY, CDR2 SVGEGT. The CDR3 extends over 13 amino acids. Trimming shortened V by 6 bases and J by 6 bases, and 14 bases separated the two germline ends. The CDR3 region is CASSHGGFNGYTF. The CDR3, as DNA: TGTGCCAGCAGCCACGGGGGTTTTAATGGCTACACCTTC.

CDR3: CASSGPSVNTEAFF. The DNA for the CDR3 is TGTGCCAGCAGTGGACCATCAGTGAACACTGAAGCTTTCTTT. The rearrangement links TRBV2 to TRBJ1-1; D gene uncertain. Germline V gene lookup returns CDR1 SNHLY and CDR2 FYNNEI. The V and J ends lost 4 bases and 0 bases respectively, with 9 bases between them. The CDR3 has 14 amino acids.

The V call is TRBV4-3, the J call TRBJ2-3, with D possibly being TRBD2 (5 bases). The CDR3 is made up of 15 amino acids. CDR1 LGHNA and CDR2 YSLEER come from the germline V gene. V lost 2 bases, J lost 3 bases, and 12 bases lay in between. CDR3 nucleotide sequence: TGCGCCAGCAGCCAACTGGCCGGGATAACAGATACGCAGTATTTT. This translates into CASSQLAGITDTQYF.

This chain connects TRBV28 to TRBJ2-7; D gene uncertain. Germline CDR1 is MDHEN and CDR2 is SYDVKM. The V and J ends lost 4 bases and 2 bases respectively, with 6 bases between them. This CDR3 comprises 12 residues. The CDR3 region has the DNA TGTGCCAGCAGTTCCCCCGCCTACGAGCAGTACTTC. It codes for CASSSPAYEQYF. Combining the CDR3 with reference TRBV28 and TRBJ2-7 gives the whole variable domain DVKVTQSSRYLVKRTGEKVFLECVQDMDHENMFWYRQDPGLGLRLIYFSYDVKMKEKGDIPEGYSVSREKKERFSLILESASTNQTSMYLCASSSPAYEQYFGPGTRLTVT.

This chain links TRBV19 with TRBJ1-6; D unclear. The CDR3 has 13 amino acids. Germline V lookup: CDR1 LNHDA, CDR2 SQIVND (reference sequence). The germline V and J ends were trimmed by 7 bases and 5 bases, with 9 bases remaining between them. Here the CDR3 DNA reads TGTGCCAGTAACAACCCCAATAATTCACCCCTCCACTTT. Residues: CASNNPNNSPLHF.

The chain employs TRBV6-1 and TRBJ1-6, with a weak D call TRBD1 (6 bases). The CDR3 is made up of 14 amino acids. Germline CDR1 and CDR2: MNHNS and SASEGT. V lost 10 bases and J lost 6, with 16 bases in between. CDR3 sequence reads: CATLLDSSNSPLHF. The CDR3 region has the DNA TGTGCCACCTTGTTGGACAGTTCTAATTCACCCCTCCACTTT.

The chain is built from TRBV29-1 and TRBJ2-1; 10 bases fit TRBD1. CDR3 size: 14 residues. From germline, CDR1 is SQVTM and CDR2 ANQGSEA. V shed 7 bases and J 2 bases; nucleotides not matched to a gene: 5. Here the CDR3 DNA reads TGCAGCGCCGGGACAGGGGCGGCCTACAATGAGCAGTTCTTC. It is translated as CSAGTGAAYNEQFF.

The rearrangement links TRBV11-1 to TRBJ2-5; D remains unclear. Germline V CDR1 and CDR2: SGHAT, FQDESV (reference sequence). The V and J ends lost 1 base and 5 bases respectively, with 8 bases between them. The CDR3 extends over 13 amino acids. The CDR3 loop is CASSLGVLETQYF. The CDR3 nucleotides are TGTGCCAGCAGCTTAGGGGTTTTGGAGACCCAGTACTTC. The full variable domain, completed using reference TRBV11-1 and TRBJ2-5, is EAEVAQSPRYKITEKSQAVAFWCDPISGHATLYWYRQILGQGPELLVQFQDESVVDDSQLPKDRFSAERLKGVDSTLKIQPAELGDSAMYLCASSLGVLETQYFGPGTRLLVL.

The V call is TRBV6-2 or TRBV6-3, the J call TRBJ2-7, with D uncertain. There are 17 residues in the CDR3. CDR1 and CDR2 (germline): MNHEY, SVGEGT. V was trimmed by 4 bases and J by 0 bases, leaving 19 bases between them. The CDR3 bases are TGTGCCAGCAGTTCCCTCCTGACTTTCCCGAGCTCCTACGAGCAGTACTTC. It encodes CASSSLLTFPSSYEQYF.

The rearrangement uses TRBV15 and TRBJ1-1; no definite D call. Germline V lookup: CDR1 LNHNV, CDR2 YYDKDF (reference sequence). The CDR3 runs 13 residues. Trimming took 0 bases from V and 5 from J, leaving 7 bases between them. In DNA, the CDR3 is TGTGCCACCAGCAGAGATCGGGGAACTGAAGCTTTCTTT. It codes for CATSRDRGTEAFF.

The chain employs TRBV30 and TRBJ2-7; 8 bases are shared with TRBD1. The CDR3 totals 15 residues. V shed 3 bases, J shed 4 bases, and the junction held 11 bases outside the gene matches. Germline CDR1 reads GTSNPN; CDR2 reads SVGIG (reference sequence). CDR3: CAWRFFGQGGYEQYF. The CDR3 region has the DNA TGTGCCTGGAGATTCTTCGGACAGGGTGGGTACGAGCAGTACTTC.

The J gene is TRBJ2-6, the V gene TRBV28; no firm D call. CDR3 size: 13 residues. Germline values: CDR1 MDHEN, CDR2 SYDVKM. V was cut by 6 bases and J by 1 base, with 4 bases left in between. CDR3 sequence: CASRRSGANVLTF. CDR3 DNA: TGTGCCAGCAGAAGGTCTGGGGCCAACGTCCTGACTTTC. Supplemented by reference TRBV28 and TRBJ2-6, the full variable domain reads DVKVTQSSRYLVKRTGEKVFLECVQDMDHENMFWYRQDPGLGLRLIYFSYDVKMKEKGDIPEGYSVSREKKERFSLILESASTNQTSMYLCASRRSGANVLTFGAGSRLTVL.

The CDR3 DNA reads TGTGCCAGCAGCCAAGATAAAGGGAACCAAGAGACCCAGTACTTC. It translates to CASSQDKGNQETQYF. V usage is TRBV4-2 and J usage is TRBJ2-5; D call uncertain. The CDR3 loop spans 15 amino acids. Germline CDR1 is LGHNA and CDR2 is YNFKEQ. V lost 0 bases and J 0 bases, leaving 8 bases between the germline ends.